These T cell receptor beta chains were read from a single sample in a study of radiation and T cells in renal cell carcinoma. Profiled with immunoSEQ multiplex PCR; TCRdb holds only in-frame clones, not every one. The sample holds approximately 20,000 clones, about 60% seen once. The source material was tumor tissue, sampled from a patient whose treatment included radiotherapy and nephrectomy. The receptors stem from an older woman with renal cell carcinoma. The CDR3 runs from the conserved cysteine through the conserved F or W. The D gene is left open where the match is weak. Clone size is given for some rows only: seen once, a few or many times, or a class if the clone is expanded.

. | TRBJ1-1 | TRBV4-3 | . | TGCGCCAGCAGCCAAGAGTGGAAGCTAAAGCTGAACACTGAAGCTTTCTTT | CASSQEWKLKLNTEAFF
. | TRBJ2-2 | TRBV10-3 | . | TGCGCCATCAGTGAGATCGGGGAGCTGTTTTTT | CAISEIGELFF
. | TRBJ2-7 | TRBV7-3 | . | TGTGCCAGCAGCTTAAGACGGGGTAACTACGAGCAGTACTTC | CASSLRRGNYEQYF
. | TRBJ2-2 | TRBV19 | TRBD2 | TGTGCCAGTAGTCTATGGACTAGCAGGCCCACCGGGGAGCTGTTTTTT | CASSLWTSRPTGELFF
. | TRBJ1-1 | TRBV7-3 | . | TGTGCCAGCAGCTTAACGGTGAACACTGAAGCTTTCTTT | CASSLTVNTEAFF
. | TRBJ2-1 | TRBV27 | TRBD1 | TGTGCCAGCAGTTTATACCGGGACAGGGCCCACAATGAGCAGTTCTTC | CASSLYRDRAHNEQFF
. | TRBJ2-3 | TRBV7-2 | TRBD2 | TGTGCCAGCAGCTTGCGCGGGGGGGCCATGAGAACAGATACGCAGTATTTT | CASSLRGGAMRTDTQYF
. | TRBJ2-1 | TRBV7-8 | . | TGTGCCAGCAGCTTTGGTACAGGGAGCCTCAATGAGCAGTTCTTC | CASSFGTGSLNEQFF
few | TRBJ1-5 | TRBV6-1 | . | TGTGCCAGCGGCTATCAGCCCCAGCATTTT | CASGYQPQHF
medium-sized | TRBJ2-2 | TRBV6-6 | . | TGTGCCAGCCTGGGGGGAGGAGAGACCGGGGAGCTGTTTTTT | CASLGGGETGELFF
medium-sized | TRBJ1-2 | TRBV7-8 | . | TGTGCCAGCAGCTTAAAAGAGAGAAATTATGGCTACACCTTC | CASSLKERNYGYTF
few | TRBJ2-7 | TRBV27 | TRBD1 | TGTGCCAGCAGTGTCACCGGGACAGGGGGCTACGAGCAGTACTTC | CASSVTGTGGYEQYF
. | TRBJ2-1 | TRBV4-3 | . | TGCGCCAGCAGCCAGGGTTTGTCCTACAATGAGCAGTTCTTC | CASSQGLSYNEQFF
medium-sized | TRBJ1-2 | TRBV10-3 | TRBD1 | TGTGCCATCAGCGAGACAGGGATTAACTATGGCTACACCTTC | CAISETGINYGYTF
. | TRBJ2-1 | TRBV6-5 | TRBD1 | TGTGCCAGCAGTTTCGCGGACAGGCGGAATGAGCAGTTCTTC | CASSFADRRNEQFF
. | TRBJ1-2 | TRBV5-5 | . | TGTGCCAGCAGCTTGGAAGGGGGGTATGGCTACACCTTC | CASSLEGGYGYTF
. | TRBJ1-1 | TRBV5-5 | TRBD1 | TGTGCCAGCAGCTTGGTGGGACAGGGGGCCGGTGAAGCTTTCTTT | CASSLVGQGAGEAFF
. | TRBJ2-7 | TRBV30 | . | TGTGCCTGGAGCCCCCGGGGATTGGAGCAGTACTTC | CAWSPRGLEQYF
few | TRBJ2-7 | TRBV7-9 | TRBD1 | TGTGCCAGCAGCTTGTTAATGTCGGTGACAGGGGAAATCGAGCAGTACTTC | CASSLLMSVTGEIEQYF
. | TRBJ1-2 | TRBV29-1 | TRBD1 | TGCAGCGTTGGACAGGGGGATGGCTACACCTTC | CSVGQGDGYTF
. | TRBJ2-3 | TRBV7-9 | . | TGTGCCAGCAGCCTTACGACCACAGATACGCAGTATTTT | CASSLTTTDTQYF
. | TRBJ2-2 | TRBV27 | . | TGTGCCAGCACCACTGGACCCGGGGAGCTGTTTTTT | CASTTGPGELFF